A selection of T cell receptor beta chains follows, all from one sample in a study of Graves' ophthalmopathy and Graves' hyperthyroidism. TCRdb re-called the multiplex PCR reads through MiXCR, storing one row per CDR3 protein. This table holds approximately 1.2 million distinct CDR3 sequences, about two fifths found once. The sequenced sample consisted of peripheral blood or thyroid tissue (not recorded which). Receptors were obtained from an adult man with Graves' hyperthyroidism. The CDR3 runs from the conserved cysteine through the conserved F or W. The order of the fields is J gene, clone size, V gene, D gene, CDR3 DNA, CDR3 protein. A D gene is named only where the DNA matches it firmly. Size is stated for part of the rows, as once, few or many counts, or as a class when the clone is expanded.

TRBJ2-7 - TRBV15 - TGTGCCCCAGCGCCGACGACCTACGAGCAGTACTTC CAPAPTTYEQYF
TRBJ2-3 - TRBV29-1 - TGCAGCGTTGAAGATTTCCCAGATACGCAGTATTTT CSVEDFPDTQYF
TRBJ2-7 few TRBV7-9 TRBD1 TGTGCCAGCAGCTCCGGGACAGTTCGCTACGAGCAGTACTTC CASSSGTVRYEQYF
TRBJ1-2 many TRBV12-3/TRBV12-4 TRBD1 TGTGCCAGCAGTTTTCTCGGGACAGGGTATGGCTACACCTTC CASSFLGTGYGYTF
TRBJ1-5 - TRBV7-9 - TGTGCCAGCAGCTTAGAAGGAACCTCGCCCCAGCATTTT CASSLEGTSPQHF
TRBJ1-3 many TRBV7-9 - TGTGCCAGCAGCCTTCGGGGTTTTACTGGAAACACCATATATTTT CASSLRGFTGNTIYF
TRBJ2-7 - TRBV4-3 - TGCGCCAGCAGCCAAGATCTCTTCGGGAGATTCTACGAGCAGTACTTC CASSQDLFGRFYEQYF
TRBJ1-2 many TRBV7-9 - TGTGCCAGCAGCTTACAGGGAAATAACTATGGCTACACCTTC CASSLQGNNYGYTF
TRBJ2-2 - TRBV12-3/TRBV12-4 - TGTGCCAGCAGTCCCATCGGCAACGGGGAGCTGTTTTTT CASSPIGNGELFF
TRBJ2-5 many TRBV19 TRBD2 TGTGCCAGTAGTACCCGACTAGCGGGACTGGAGACCCAGTACTTC CASSTRLAGLETQYF
TRBJ1-2 many TRBV20-1 - TGCAGTGTCCGTTGGGGATTGAGTGGCTACACCTTC CSVRWGLSGYTF
TRBJ1-2 - TRBV10-3 TRBD1 TGTGCCATCAGCTGGGACAGGACACATGGCTACACCTTC CAISWDRTHGYTF
TRBJ1-2 many TRBV20-1 - TGCAGTGCTAGCGACAGGCGAAACTATGGCTACACCTTC CSASDRRNYGYTF
TRBJ1-2 - TRBV25-1 - TGTGCCAGCAGCGACGTTGAGGGGGGTTACGGCTACACCTTC CASSDVEGGYGYTF
TRBJ2-5 many TRBV7-9 - TGTGCCAGCAGCCCAGAGGGGCAGAGCCAAGAGACCCAGTACTTC CASSPEGQSQETQYF
TRBJ1-4 many TRBV5-1 - TGCGCCAGCAGGCGCGGGGGTGGCGATGAAAAACTGTTTTTT CASRRGGGDEKLFF
TRBJ1-5 - TRBV19 - TGTGCCAGTATAGGGGCAGGGTCCAATCAGCCCCAGCATTTT CASIGAGSNQPQHF
TRBJ2-2 many TRBV9 - TGTGCCAGCAGCGTGAATACGGCCCCGTCCGGGGAGCTGTTTTTT CASSVNTAPSGELFF
TRBJ1-4 - TRBV4-1 - TGCGCCAGCAGCCAAGTGAGGGGAAAACTGTTTTTT CASSQVRGKLFF
TRBJ2-5 few TRBV10-3 - TGTGCCATCAGTGAGAATCGGGATTTGGGGACCCAGTACTTC CAISENRDLGTQYF
TRBJ1-4 many TRBV7-2 - TGTGCCAGCAGCTTATATTGGACAGCTACAAATGAAAAACTGTTTTTT CASSLYWTATNEKLFF
TRBJ1-1 many TRBV29-1 - TGCAGCGTTGTGCTGGGTCTCACTGAAGCTTTCTTT CSVVLGLTEAFF
TRBJ2-2 once TRBV7-2 TRBD2 TGTGCCAGCAGCTTATTAGGGTGGGGGGGTGGATCCGGGGAGCTGTTTTTT CASSLLGWGGGSGELFF
TRBJ2-7 many TRBV4-1 TRBD1 TGCGCCAGCAGCCAAGTGACAGGGATGGACGAGCAGTACTTC CASSQVTGMDEQYF
TRBJ1-2 many TRBV12-3/TRBV12-4 TRBD1 TGTGCCAGCAGCCCAGGGGGACCGTTTCGAGGCTACACCTTC CASSPGGPFRGYTF
TRBJ2-7 - TRBV7-9 TRBD2 TGTGCCAGCAGTTTTGGGACTAGCGGGACGGGCGAGCAGTACTTC CASSFGTSGTGEQYF
TRBJ2-5 many TRBV9 - TGTGCCAGCAGCGTAGCGCGGTTTGAGGGGGAGACCCAGTACTTC CASSVARFEGETQYF
TRBJ2-2 many TRBV7-2 TRBD2 TGTGCCAGCAGCTTGACTAGCCTCAACACCGGGGAGCTGTTTTTT CASSLTSLNTGELFF
TRBJ1-4 - TRBV10-3 - TGTGCCAGCTCTCCGGCACAGGAGCAACTGTTTTTT CASSPAQEQLFF
TRBJ1-6 few TRBV5-6 - TGTGCCAGCAGCCCCCGAGGGAATTCACCCCTCCACTTT CASSPRGNSPLHF
TRBJ1-2 few TRBV20-1 - TGCAGTGCCCCCGCGGGGCAGGACCTCTATGGCTACACCTTC CSAPAGQDLYGYTF
TRBJ2-7 - TRBV20-1 - TGCAGTGCTAAAGGACAGAATAACTCCTACGAGCAGTACTTC CSAKGQNNSYEQYF
TRBJ1-1 many TRBV4-3 - TGCGCCAGCAGCCAAGGGAGGGGGGCGCAGGACACTGAAGCTTTCTTT CASSQGRGAQDTEAFF
TRBJ2-5 many TRBV25-1 TRBD2 TGTGCCAGCAGTGAATTCGGGGGGGAAGAGACCCAGTACTTC CASSEFGGEETQYF
TRBJ1-2 - TRBV25-1 TRBD1 TGTGCCAGCAGCCATGCCGGGACAGACTATGGCTACACCTTC CASSHAGTDYGYTF
TRBJ2-2 few TRBV19 TRBD1 TGTGCCAGTCGGAGGACAGGGGGCATCACCGGGGAGCTGTTTTTT CASRRTGGITGELFF
TRBJ1-4 - TRBV11-2 - TGTGCCAGCAGCCTGCGCCGGGGGCGGAACGAAAAACTGTTTTTT CASSLRRGRNEKLFF
TRBJ2-5 many TRBV6-5 - TGTGCCAGCAGCCAACGACAGGGGAGGGGAGAGACCCAGTACTTC CASSQRQGRGETQYF
TRBJ2-7 - TRBV20-1 - TGCAGGGCAGGGTCCCGGTGGCGGGCCCCAAGCTCCTACGAGCAGTACTTC CRAGSRWRAPSSYEQYF
TRBJ2-7 few TRBV5-1 - TGTGCCAGCAGCTTAGGCCGACACCACTACGAGCAGTACTTC CASSLGRHHYEQYF
TRBJ1-5 - TRBV19 - TGTGCCAGTAATAGGGGTTCGTCTAATCAGCCCCAGCATTTT CASNRGSSNQPQHF
TRBJ2-1 once TRBV7-2 - TGTGCCAGCAGACAGCTAGCGAATGAGCAGTTCTTC CASRQLANEQFF
TRBJ1-2 - TRBV6-6 TRBD1 TGTGCCAGCAGTGACGACAAAACAGGGGATGGCGGCTACACCTTC CASSDDKTGDGGYTF
TRBJ2-7 many TRBV20-1 TRBD2 TGCAGTGCTAGAGGCACGGGGGGTAGCGGAGAGCAGTACTTC CSARGTGGSGEQYF
TRBJ1-2 many TRBV24-1 - TGTGCCACCAGTGGTAACTATGGCTACACCTTC CATSGNYGYTF